This T cell receptor (beta chain) was sequenced in a study of human T cells and chemical hapten exposure. As for the study in general: Across samples, TCR yields varied, mostly owing to small differences in pooled library volumes.

Documented time point: patch test 1, 2 weeks after DPC sensitization. The treatment denotes: therapeutic diphenylcyclopropenone sensitization with weekly scalp DPC. It was unfractionated whole blood from which total RNA was extracted. Whole-study findings and limits: Counts of TCRs expanded at PT1 correlated positively with patch test score.

This clonotype was detected ten times or more. Its antigen is still unknown. Between the trimmed V and J ends, which lost 7 bases and 2 bases, there was a span of 12 bases. Germline V lookup: CDR1 LGHNT, CDR2 FRNRAP. The CDR3 covers 14 residues. TCRdb itself ran the RACE reads through MiXCR, one entry per CDR3 protein. The sample yields 370,000 or so distinct CDR3 sequences, about 4.8% seen once. The source was whole blood, collected in connection with sensitization to the hapten diphenylcyclopropenone (DPC). This chain connects TRBV12-5 to TRBJ2-1; either TRBD1 or TRBD2 may supply D (5 bases each). This receptor was taken from a woman aged 45-65 years with alopecia areata. Some clones in this sample may be carry-over from other donors' samples. In nucleotides, the CDR3 is TGTGCTAGTGAACCGGGACGCACCTACAATGAGCAGTTCTTC. It yields the protein CASEPGRTYNEQFF.